This T cell receptor (beta chain) was sequenced for a study of T cells in Graves' hyperthyroidism and ophthalmopathy. Regarding the study as a whole: The model foresaw ophthalmopathy a median around seven months prior to onset. The authors' 13 V-J model separated ophthalmopathy from stable hyperthyroidism.

Researchers took RNA transcripts and amplified the TCR beta CDR3 regions from them. The HTBI primer set was used in a first-round RT-PCR of the TCR CDR3. TCRdb called the multiplex PCR reads again in MiXCR, with one record for every CDR3 protein. The sample lists more than 500,000 distinct CDR3 sequences; 15% to 20% were seen once. The CDR3 has 12 amino acids. V lost 1 base, J lost 4 bases, and 8 bases lay in between. Germline V lookup: CDR1 DFQATT, CDR2 SNEGSKA (reference sequence). This clonotype came up a few times. Its target is not known. It was uncontrolled infection, other autoimmune disease, pregnancy or lactation that excluded patients. The authors obtained PBMCs from 10 ml of fresh peripheral blood.

What was sequenced was blood. This sequence originates from a woman aged 25 to 39 with Graves' hyperthyroidism. This chain joins TRBV20-1 and TRBJ2-7, with D possibly matching TRBD1 (5 bases). The CDR3 spells CSARGTFYEQYF. The CDR3 bases are TGCAGTGCTAGAGGGACATTTTACGAGCAGTACTTC.